This T cell receptor (beta chain) emerged from a study of T cells in Graves' hyperthyroidism and ophthalmopathy. RNA transcripts served as the template for amplifying TCR beta CDR3 regions. An initial round of RT-PCR targeting the TCR CDR3 relied on the HTBI primer set. TCRdb reanalysed the multiplex PCR reads using MiXCR and keeps one entry per CDR3 protein. This table has a few hundred thousand distinct CDR3 sequences, 18% appearing once. Details on this clonotype: Its cognate antigen is unknown.

The V end was cut by 4 bases, the J end by 4 bases, with 8 bases between. The CDR3 runs 13 residues. General observations from the study: Ophthalmopathy and stable hyperthyroidism were separated by a 13 V-J model.

Ophthalmopathy cases scored 3 or more on the Clinical Activity Score and 4 or more on NOSPECS grade, with duration below 3 months. This chain joins TRBV12-3 or TRBV12-4 and TRBJ1-5, with unresolved D. The clonotype originates from a woman between 40 and 55 years old with Graves' ophthalmopathy. Sequencing used blood. The CDR3 sequence: CASSSSRNQPQHF. DNA for the CDR3: TGTGCCAGCAGTTCCTCTCGGAATCAGCCCCAGCATTTT.